The clone carrying this T cell receptor (beta chain) was observed at least ten times. TCRdb independently ran MiXCR on the PCR reads; one entry per CDR3 protein. This table has some 20,000 distinct CDR3 sequences, around 41% appearing once. This sample is drawn from a study of tumor-infiltrating lymphocytes in oesophageal squamous cell carcinoma. The CDR3 covers 14 residues. Germline V lookup: CDR1 LNHDA, CDR2 SQIVND (reference sequence). Between the trimmed V and J ends, which lost 6 bases and 5 bases, there was a span of 16 bases. Specimen: normal esophageal tissue next to the tumor. The rearrangement links TRBV19 to TRBJ2-5; D gene unclear. The clonotype comes from a female donor with esophageal squamous cell carcinoma. The CDR3, as DNA: TGTGCCAGTAGCGCTACAACCTCGGCGGAGACCCAGTACTTC. Encoded protein: CASSATTSAETQYF.